These T cell receptor beta chains were read from a single sample in a study of Ad26.COV2.S vaccination and SARS-CoV-2 variants. Produced via immunoSEQ multiplex PCR; TCRdb's table is partial and in-frame only. The profile shows 400,000 to 450,000 clones, around nine tenths of them singletons. Specimen: peripheral blood, collected in a trial of Ad26.COV2.S vaccine versus placebo. The receptor source for this set is a person between 18 and 59 years old who received the Ad26.COV2.S COVID-19 vaccine or a placebo. Each CDR3 is given with its conserved first and last residue. The D gene is left open where the match is weak. Clone size is given for some rows only: seen once, a few or many times, or a class if the clone is expanded.

abundance: NA
j_gene: TRBJ2-3
v_gene: TRBV7-9
d_gene: TRBD2
CDR3aa: CASSLGLAGPASTDTQYF
CDR3nt: TGTGCCAGCAGCTTAGGACTAGCGGGCCCCGCTAGCACAGATACGCAGTATTTT

abundance: NA
j_gene: TRBJ2-3
v_gene: TRBV10-3
d_gene: TRBD2
CDR3aa: CAMSSGLATDTQYF
CDR3nt: TGTGCCATGTCCTCGGGACTAGCCACAGATACGCAGTATTTT

abundance: NA
j_gene: TRBJ2-5
v_gene: TRBV19
d_gene: TRBD2
CDR3aa: CASSKTSGRAQQETQYF
CDR3nt: TGTGCCAGTAGTAAGACTAGCGGGAGGGCCCAGCAAGAGACCCAGTACTTC

abundance: NA
j_gene: TRBJ1-2
v_gene: TRBV7-2
d_gene: NA
CDR3aa: CASSPRAANRHGYTF
CDR3nt: TGTGCCAGCAGCCCCCGGGCCGCGAACCGACATGGCTACACCTTC

abundance: NA
j_gene: TRBJ2-1
v_gene: TRBV19
d_gene: NA
CDR3aa: CASSLISSYNEQFF
CDR3nt: TGTGCCAGTAGTTTAATAAGCTCCTACAATGAGCAGTTCTTC

abundance: few
j_gene: TRBJ1-5
v_gene: TRBV5-8
d_gene: TRBD1
CDR3aa: CASRSGTASNQPQHF
CDR3nt: TGTGCCAGCAGATCCGGGACAGCATCTAATCAGCCCCAGCATTTT

abundance: NA
j_gene: TRBJ2-7
v_gene: TRBV28
d_gene: TRBD1
CDR3aa: CASSSGQDPWEQYF
CDR3nt: TGTGCCAGCAGTTCTGGACAGGACCCTTGGGAGCAGTACTTC

abundance: NA
j_gene: TRBJ2-2
v_gene: TRBV7-3
d_gene: NA
CDR3aa: CASSPPGGQLTGELFF
CDR3nt: TGTGCCAGCAGCCCCCCCGGGGGACAGCTTACCGGGGAGCTGTTTTTT

abundance: NA
j_gene: TRBJ2-7
v_gene: TRBV5-4
d_gene: TRBD1
CDR3aa: CASSLQGAGGEQYF
CDR3nt: TGTGCCAGCAGCTTGCAGGGGGCCGGGGGCGAGCAGTACTTC

abundance: NA
j_gene: TRBJ2-3
v_gene: TRBV9
d_gene: TRBD2
CDR3aa: CASSVDGTSGIASTDTQYF
CDR3nt: TGTGCCAGCAGCGTAGATGGGACTAGCGGAATTGCTAGCACAGATACGCAGTATTTT

abundance: NA
j_gene: TRBJ2-5
v_gene: TRBV5-1
d_gene: NA
CDR3aa: CASSLAEQETQYF
CDR3nt: TGCGCCAGCAGCTTGGCCGAACAAGAGACCCAGTACTTC

abundance: NA
j_gene: TRBJ2-5
v_gene: TRBV5-1
d_gene: NA
CDR3aa: CASSFGLAEETQYF
CDR3nt: TGCGCCAGCAGCTTCGGGCTAGCTGAAGAGACCCAGTACTTC

abundance: once
j_gene: TRBJ2-1
v_gene: TRBV2
d_gene: NA
CDR3aa: CASLSTGNYNEQFF
CDR3nt: TGTGCCAGCTTATCAACGGGAAACTACAATGAGCAGTTCTTC

abundance: NA
j_gene: TRBJ1-2
v_gene: TRBV19
d_gene: TRBD1
CDR3aa: CASSPPGQLLGNYGYTF
CDR3nt: TGTGCCAGTAGTCCTCCGGGACAGCTACTCGGGAACTATGGCTACACCTTC

abundance: NA
j_gene: TRBJ1-1
v_gene: TRBV29-1
d_gene: NA
CDR3aa: CSAASYGGGTEAFF
CDR3nt: TGCAGCGCAGCGAGTTATGGGGGTGGGACTGAAGCTTTCTTT

abundance: NA
j_gene: TRBJ2-3
v_gene: TRBV7-2
d_gene: TRBD2
CDR3aa: CASSLRLASGTSTDTQYF
CDR3nt: TGTGCCAGCAGCTTACGCCTGGCTAGCGGGACAAGCACAGATACGCAGTATTTT

abundance: NA
j_gene: TRBJ2-1
v_gene: TRBV29-1
d_gene: NA
CDR3aa: CSVNPYNEQFF
CDR3nt: TGCAGCGTTAACCCCTACAATGAGCAGTTCTTC